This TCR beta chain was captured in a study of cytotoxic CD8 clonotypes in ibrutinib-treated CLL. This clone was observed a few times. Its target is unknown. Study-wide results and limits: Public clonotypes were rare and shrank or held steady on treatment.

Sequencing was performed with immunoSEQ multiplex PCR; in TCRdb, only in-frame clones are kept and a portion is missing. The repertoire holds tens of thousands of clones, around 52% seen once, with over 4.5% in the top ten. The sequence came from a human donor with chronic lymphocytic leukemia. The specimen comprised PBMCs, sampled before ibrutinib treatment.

The CDR3 protein is CASSLDGWSSYEQYF. CDR3 bases: TGTGCCAGCAGCTTGGACGGGTGGAGCTCCTACGAGCAGTACTTC. The chain links TRBV5-4 to TRBJ2-7; D ambiguous. V was shortened by 0 bases and J by 0 bases, with 10 bases between the two germline ends. From germline, CDR1 is SGHNT and CDR2 YYREEE (reference sequence). The CDR3 is made up of 15 amino acids.